These 11 T cell receptor beta chains came from one sample sequenced in a study of blood T cell repertoires in COVID-19. Using immunoSEQ multiplex PCR, the repertoire was profiled, and TCRdb retains in-frame clones only, with some absent. The repertoire includes approximately 250,000 clones, about 79% of them detected once, and under 1.5% sits in the top ten. Specimen: peripheral blood. The source of these receptors is a woman aged 40 to 50 who had recovered from COVID-19.

This chain connects TRBV7-2 to TRBJ2-1; D is unclear. CDR1 SGHTA and CDR2 FQGNSA come from the germline V gene. CDR3 length: 15 amino acids. The V gene lost 5 bases and the J gene lost 1 base, with 12 bases spanning the gap. The CDR3 nucleotides are TGTGCCAGCAGCCCCGCGCTTCTGTCCTACAATGAGCAGTTCTTC. It translates to CASSPALLSYNEQFF.

V usage is TRBV3-1 (or the pseudogene TRBV3-2) and J usage is TRBJ1-2, with D possibly TRBD1 on 6 matching bases. In germline, CDR1 is LGHDT, CDR2 YNNKEL (reference sequence). The CDR3 covers 15 residues. V lost 4 bases and J lost 3, with 15 bases in between. The CDR3 loop is CASSRARGGDYGYTF. For the CDR3, the DNA is TGTGCCAGCAGCCGAGCAAGGGGGGGGGACTATGGCTACACCTTC.

The chain employs TRBV5-5 and TRBJ2-7, with 7 bases aligning to TRBD2. Germline CDR1 is SGHKS and CDR2 is YYEKEE (reference sequence). Unmatched junction bases numbered 5, after V lost 2 bases and J lost 6 bases. CDR3 length: 13 amino acids. CDR3 amino acids: CASSFVASGEQYF. CDR3 in DNA: TGTGCCAGCAGCTTCGTCGCTAGCGGCGAGCAGTACTTC.

The chain links TRBV6-5 to TRBJ2-7; 7 nucleotides agree with TRBD1. The CDR3 has 15 residues. The V and J ends lost 0 bases and 6 bases, in that order; junction bases with no gene match: 8. Germline CDR1 reads MNHEY; CDR2 reads SVGAGI. DNA for the CDR3: TGTGCCAGCAGTTACTCGACAGGGAGAGGTTTCGAGCAGTACTTC. Translation: CASSYSTGRGFEQYF.

The rearrangement links TRBV6-5 to TRBJ2-7; 7 bases agree with TRBD2. Per germline, CDR1 MNHEY and CDR2 SVGAGI. J lost 5 bases, V lost 8 bases, and 3 bases had no gene match. CDR3 size: 11 residues. The CDR3 sequence: CASEGGDEQYF. In nucleotides, the CDR3 is TGTGCCAGCGAGGGAGGGGACGAGCAGTACTTC.

The chain has TRBV3-1 (or the pseudogene TRBV3-2) and TRBJ2-1, with 9 bases aligning to TRBD2. V shed 0 bases, J shed 2 bases, and the junction held 5 bases outside the gene matches. CDR3 size: 17 residues. Germline assignment: CDR1 LGHDT and CDR2 YNNKEL (reference sequence). CDR3 in amino acids: CASSQDSLAGAYNEQFF. CDR3 in DNA: TGTGCCAGCAGCCAAGATTCTTTAGCGGGGGCCTACAATGAGCAGTTCTTC.

This chain joins TRBV2 and TRBJ2-5, with 11 positions matching TRBD2. This CDR3 contains 16 residues. The J segment lost 2 bases and the V segment lost 3 bases, leaving 5 bases of the junction unmatched. CDR1 and CDR2 (germline): SNHLY, FYNNEI. In DNA, the CDR3 is TGTGCCAGCAGTGACATAGCGGGGGGGGGTCAAGAGACCCAGTACTTC. Translation: CASSDIAGGGQETQYF.

The V and J genes are TRBV6-5 and TRBJ2-5; 9 bases are a match to TRBD1. Germline V lookup: CDR1 MNHEY, CDR2 SVGAGI. With 8 bases clipped from V and 3 bases from J, the junction kept 7 bases outside the gene matches. The CDR3 length is 14 residues. The CDR3 coding sequence is TGTGCCAGCGGAGGGACAGGGAGTAAAGAGACCCAGTACTTC. As protein: CASGGTGSKETQYF.

The chain is built from TRBV7-8 and TRBJ2-6; D is ambiguous. The CDR3 loop spans 14 amino acids. V was trimmed by 8 bases and J by 2 bases, leaving 10 bases between them. In germline, CDR1 is SGHVS, CDR2 FQNEAQ. CDR3 in DNA: TGTGCCAGCGCGGATACAACTGGGGCCAACGTCCTGACTTTC. It specifies CASADTTGANVLTF.

CDR3 sequence reads: CASKTPTDPQETQYF. The CDR3 DNA is TGTGCCAGCAAGACTCCCACCGACCCTCAAGAGACCCAGTACTTC. The V and J genes are TRBV2 and TRBJ2-5; D ambiguous. Germline V gives CDR1 SNHLY, CDR2 FYNNEI. V was pared by 7 bases and J by 2 bases, with 17 bases between. This CDR3 region has 15 residues.

The chain has TRBV19 and TRBJ2-1; 7 bases agree with TRBD2. V gave up 1 base and J gave up 5 bases; unmatched junction bases: 5. CDR1 and CDR2 from the germline V gene are LNHDA and SQIVND (reference sequence). The CDR3 has 15 residues. CDR3 DNA sequence: TGTGCCAGTAGTATAGGTTCTAGCGGCCACAATGAGCAGTTCTTC. Amino acids: CASSIGSSGHNEQFF.